This T cell receptor beta chain is drawn from a study of T cells in Graves' hyperthyroidism and ophthalmopathy. Trimming took 9 bases from V and 7 from J, leaving 15 bases between them. The CDR3 contains 13 residues. Germline CDR1 is SNHLY and CDR2 is FYNNEI. TCR beta CDR3 sequences were amplified from RNA transcripts. First-round RT-PCR targeting the TCR CDR3 was performed with the HTBI primer set. Using its own MiXCR run on the multiplex PCR reads, TCRdb lists one record per CDR3 protein. In the table there are 350,000 or so distinct CDR3 sequences, 15% to 20% of which are singletons. This clonotype has just a few counts.

Source material: blood. The sequence derives from a woman in her thirties or forties with Graves' ophthalmopathy. The genes are TRBV2 and TRBJ1-4; D ambiguous. This CDR3 is CASRQSEGEKLFF. CDR3 bases: TGTGCCAGTAGGCAGAGCGAAGGTGAAAAACTGTTTTTT. The complete variable domain, with remaining parts taken from reference TRBV2 and TRBJ1-4, reads EPEVTQTPSHQVTQMGQEVILRCVPISNHLYFYWYRQILGQKVEFLVSFYNNEISEKSEIFDDQFSVERPDGSNFTLKIRSTKLEDSAMYFCASRQSEGEKLFFGSGTQLSVL.